The 5 T cell receptor beta chains below all came from one sample that was sequenced in a study of spatial heterogeneity in lung cancer. Time point described: sample taken at primary tumor resection. Whole RNA, isolated from tumor, nontumor lung or frozen PBMC, was sequenced without prior sorting. One entry per CDR3 protein, called by TCRdb with MiXCR from the 5' RACE reads. Of thousands of distinct CDR3 sequences in the sample, about 18% were seen once. Source: normal lung tissue next to the tumor, taken at surgery. The receptors derive from a male donor with early-stage non-small cell lung cancer.

V is TRBV5-5 and J is TRBJ2-7; D is perhaps TRBD2 (6 bases). The CDR3 has 14 amino acids. V lost 1 base and J lost 2, with 10 bases in between. Germline values: CDR1 SGHKS, CDR2 YYEKEE (reference sequence). CDR3 sequence: CASSLLRTTYEQYF. Here the CDR3 DNA reads TGTGCCAGCAGCTTGTTGAGGACTACCTACGAGCAGTACTTC.

The gene calls are TRBV5-6 and TRBJ1-5; no reliable D call. V was pared by 0 bases and J by 3 bases, with 7 bases between. Germline lookup yields CDR1 SGHDT and CDR2 YYEEEE. This CDR3 has 14 amino acids. The CDR3 DNA reads as TGTGCCAGCAGCTTGGGACTGACCAATCAGCCCCAGCATTTT. It encodes CASSLGLTNQPQHF.

This clonotype was seen ten or more times. The rearrangement uses TRBV5-1 and TRBJ2-6; unclear D gene. V lost 5 bases, J lost 0 bases, and 9 bases lay in between. Germline loops: CDR1 SGHRS, CDR2 YFSETQ. This CDR3 contains 15 residues. CDR3 protein: CASRPTNSGANVLTF. The CDR3 DNA follows: TGCGCCAGCAGACCGACAAACTCTGGGGCCAACGTCCTGACTTTC.

The chain employs TRBV10-2 and TRBJ2-5; unclear D gene. V was shortened by 3 bases and J by 6 bases, with 11 bases between the two germline ends. The CDR3 totals 13 residues. Per germline, CDR1 WSHSY and CDR2 SAAADI. In DNA form, the CDR3 reads TGCGCCAGCAGTGATTGGTCCCCACAGACCCAGTACTTC. Its translation is CASSDWSPQTQYF.

This clonotype rates as medium-sized (0.01 to 0.1%). This chain links TRBV5-1 with TRBJ1-6; D remains ambiguous. The CDR3 has 18 amino acids. V was shortened by 4 bases and J by 0 bases, with 17 bases between the two germline ends. Germline V gives CDR1 SGHRS, CDR2 YFSETQ. The CDR3 protein is CASSGTTDFSSYNSPLHF. CDR3 nucleotides: TGCGCCAGCAGCGGTACTACAGACTTCAGCTCCTATAATTCACCCCTCCACTTT. The full variable domain, in which reference TRBV5-1 and TRBJ1-6 provide the parts outside the CDR3, is KAGVTQTPRYLIKTRGQQVTLSCSPISGHRSVSWYQQTPGQGLQFLFEYFSETQRNKGNFPGRFSGRQFSNSRSEMNVSTLELGDSALYLCASSGTTDFSSYNSPLHFGNGTRLTVT.